Below, 32 T cell receptor beta chains from the same sample are listed, as sequenced in a study of T cells in Graves' hyperthyroidism and ophthalmopathy. RNA transcripts were the template for amplifying TCR beta CDR3 regions. The TCR CDR3 first-round RT-PCR relied on the HTBI primer set. TCRdb re-analysed the multiplex PCR reads in MiXCR, keeping a single row per CDR3 protein. The sample has 400,000 or so distinct CDR3 sequences, 13% to 15% seen once. Sequencing input: blood. The source of these receptors is an older woman with Graves' ophthalmopathy.

The table lists this clonotype with many counts. The V gene is TRBV6-1, the J gene TRBJ2-7; 7 nucleotides agree with TRBD1. From germline, CDR1 is MNHNS and CDR2 SASEGT. The CDR3 spans 12 residues. V shed 8 bases and J 5 bases; nucleotides not matched to a gene: 6. The CDR3 DNA follows: TGTGCCAGCGGCGTCAGGGGGAACGAGCAGTACTTC. It yields the protein CASGVRGNEQYF.

This clonotype was seen at least ten times. This chain links TRBV3-1 with TRBJ1-2, with a tentative D call TRBD1 (5 bases). Trimming stripped 4 bases from V and 7 bases from J, with 13 bases between. The germline CDR1 and CDR2 sequences are LGHDT and YNNKEL (reference sequence). The CDR3 runs to 13 residues. CDR3 nucleotide sequence: TGTGCCAGCAGCCCGGGACTAGGGGCTGGCTACACCTTC. It is translated as CASSPGLGAGYTF.

The table lists this clonotype with many counts. The chain joins TRBV5-8 to TRBJ2-5; 8 nucleotides align to TRBD1. Germline-derived CDR1 and CDR2 are SGHTS and YDEGEE. The CDR3 has 15 residues. The ends lost 2 bases at V and 5 bases at J; junction bases unmatched: 8. The CDR3 bases are TGTGCCAGCAGCTTCGGACAGGGTTCTAAGGAGACCCAGTACTTC. It codes for CASSFGQGSKETQYF.

This clonotype showed up just a few times. The chain couples TRBV18 to TRBJ2-5; TRBD1 might be the D (6 bases). The CDR3 runs to 13 residues. Trimming stripped 8 bases from V and 2 bases from J, with 12 bases between. Germline values: CDR1 KGHSH, CDR2 LQKENI. The CDR3: CASAFDRQETQYF. DNA for the CDR3: TGTGCCAGCGCCTTTGACAGGCAAGAGACCCAGTACTTC.

This clonotype turned up a few times. This chain links TRBV20-1 with TRBJ2-2; D may be TRBD1 (5 bases). The CDR3 extends over 13 amino acids. Trimming removed 7 bases from V and 4 bases from J, with 13 bases in between. The germline V gene has CDR1 DFQATT and CDR2 SNEGSKA (reference sequence). The CDR3 DNA follows: TGCAGTGGGGGCAATAACCCCACCGGGGAGCTGTTTTTT. Translating gives CSGGNNPTGELFF.

The V gene is TRBV6-6, the J gene TRBJ2-2; unclear D gene. Per germline, CDR1 MNHNY and CDR2 SVGAGI (reference sequence). The CDR3 covers 16 residues. Trimming removed 0 bases at V and 0 bases at J, with 8 bases between. The CDR3 protein is CASSYSLNPNTGELFF. The DNA of the CDR3 is TGTGCCAGCAGTTACTCCCTGAATCCGAACACCGGGGAGCTGTTTTTT.

This clonotype was detected many times. The V and J genes are TRBV20-1 and TRBJ1-1, with D possibly being TRBD1 (5 bases). V lost 6 bases and J lost 2, with 16 bases in between. CDR3 length equals 14 residues. Germline-derived CDR1 and CDR2 are DFQATT and SNEGSKA (reference sequence). The CDR3 is CSASDRGPNTEAFF. In nucleotides, the CDR3 is TGCAGTGCCAGCGACCGGGGCCCTAACACTGAAGCTTTCTTT.

To note about this clonotype: The junction differs from germline at one of its ends, possibly a read error. The chain joins TRBV3-1 to TRBJ2-2; perhaps TRBD2 as D (5 bases). CDR3 length equals 14 residues. Germline-derived CDR1 and CDR2 are LGHDT and YNNKEL (reference sequence). The CDR3 bases are TGTGCCAGCAGCCAAGGGAGGAACACCGGGGAGCCGTTTTTT. This translates into CASSQGRNTGEPFF.

This rearrangement joins TRBV13 to TRBJ2-3; the D is unclear. Germline V gene sequence: CDR1 PRHDT, CDR2 FYEKMQ (reference sequence). V was trimmed by 6 bases and J by 1 base, leaving 8 bases between them. This CDR3 is built from 13 residues. The CDR3 loop reads CASRNTGTDTQYF. The CDR3 bases are TGTGCCAGCAGAAATACGGGCACAGATACGCAGTATTTT.

CDR3 bases: TGTGCCAGCAGTTTCGATACAGGGAGCAATCAGCCCCAGCATTTT. Protein product: CASSFDTGSNQPQHF. J is TRBJ1-5 and V is TRBV12-3 or TRBV12-4, with D perhaps matching TRBD1 (6 bases). The germline V and J ends were trimmed by 3 bases and 1 base, with 10 bases remaining between them. The length of the CDR3 is 15 residues.

This clonotype appeared many times. The chain is built from TRBV7-9 and TRBJ2-1; D unresolved. The CDR3 has 15 amino acids. V shed 5 bases and J shed 2 bases, with 13 bases lying between them. From germline, CDR1 is SEHNR and CDR2 FQNEAQ (reference sequence). CDR3 bases: TGTGCCAGCAGCCCACTACTTCCCGCCTACAATGAGCAGTTCTTC. This gives the protein CASSPLLPAYNEQFF.

This chain joins TRBV19 and TRBJ2-7; D assignment may be TRBD1 or TRBD2 (9 bases each). The CDR3 runs 15 residues. With 5 bases removed from V and 5 bases from J, the gap between germline ends came to 19 bases. Germline CDR1 is LNHDA and CDR2 is SQIVND (reference sequence). This chain's CDR3 is CASSDRGVAGDEQYF. For the CDR3, the DNA is TGTGCCAGTAGTGACAGGGGGGTAGCGGGAGACGAGCAGTACTTC.

Worth noting for this clonotype: The junction differs from germline at one of its ends, possibly a read error. The genes are TRBV5-6 and TRBJ2-5; no reliable D call. Germline loops: CDR1 SGHDT, CDR2 YYEEEE. This CDR3 has 11 residues. The chain's CDR3 is CASSQQEAQYF. CDR3 bases: TGCGCCAGCAGCCAGCAAGAGGCCCAGTACTTC. Supplemented by reference TRBV5-6 and TRBJ2-5, the full variable domain reads DAGVTQSPTHLIKTRGQQVTLRCSPKSGHDTVSWYQQALGQGPQFIFQYYEEEERQRGNFPDRFSGHQFPNYSSELNVNALLLGDSALYLCASSQQEAQYFGPGTRLLVL.

This clonotype was counted between two and nine times. The chain carries TRBV19 and TRBJ2-7; no firm D call. This CDR3 has 15 residues. Germline loops: CDR1 LNHDA, CDR2 SQIVND (reference sequence). Trimming removed 4 bases at V and 5 bases at J, with 18 bases between. DNA for the CDR3: TGTGCCAGTAGTACCCGGAAGGGTGAAGGCAACGAGCAGTACTTC. Amino acids: CASSTRKGEGNEQYF. Looking up the rest from reference TRBV19 and TRBJ2-7 gives the full variable domain: DGGITQSPKYLFRKEGQNVTLSCEQNLNHDAMYWYRQDPGQGLRLIYYSQIVNDFQKGDIAEGYSVSREKKESFPLTVTSAQKNPTAFYLCASSTRKGEGNEQYFGPGTRLTVT.

This clonotype was seen at least ten times. The V gene is TRBV28, the J gene TRBJ2-7; D unclear. V gave up 7 bases and J gave up 0 bases, with 13 bases separating them. The CDR3 is 14 residues long. Looked up from germline, CDR1 is MDHEN and CDR2 is SYDVKM. CDR3 in amino acids: CASTEAGSSYEQYF. The CDR3 DNA is TGTGCCAGCACGGAAGCCGGGTCCTCCTACGAGCAGTACTTC.

This clonotype occurred many times. V usage is TRBV20-1 and J usage is TRBJ2-5; D is perhaps TRBD1 or TRBD2 (5 bases each). V gave up 5 bases and J gave up 1 base, with 11 bases separating them. This CDR3 has 13 residues. Germline V gives CDR1 DFQATT, CDR2 SNEGSKA (reference sequence). The CDR3 region is CSAFPGTQETQYF. CDR3 sequence (DNA): TGCAGTGCTTTTCCCGGGACCCAAGAGACCCAGTACTTC.

This clonotype was seen at least ten times. The chain carries TRBV2 and TRBJ2-2; the D is unclear. V lost 5 bases to trimming and J lost 4 bases, with 11 bases between them. The CDR3 loop spans 14 amino acids. Looked up from germline, CDR1 is SNHLY and CDR2 is FYNNEI. The CDR3 coding sequence is TGTGCCAGCAGTTTTGACATCCCCACCGGGGAGCTGTTTTTT. Its translation: CASSFDIPTGELFF.

This clonotype was seen at least ten times. The chain links TRBV20-1 to TRBJ2-2; 10 bases align to TRBD2. V was clipped by 0 bases and J by 7 bases; unmatched bases: 8. The V gene's germline CDR1 is DFQATT and CDR2 SNEGSKA (reference sequence). The CDR3 consists of 16 residues. The CDR3 DNA reads as TGCAGTGCTAGAGATACGGCTAGCGGGAGTGTCGGGGAGCTGTTTTTT. Amino acid sequence: CSARDTASGSVGELFF.

About this clonotype itself: At one end, the junction sequence differs from germline, possibly due to a read error. V usage is TRBV28 and J usage is TRBJ2-7; 10 bases are a match to TRBD1. CDR3 size: 14 residues. Germline V gives CDR1 MDHEN, CDR2 SYDVKM. The CDR3 region has the DNA TGTGCCAACAGTCGACAGGGGGCGAGGAGCGAGCAGTACTTC. It translates to CANSRQGARSEQYF.

The rearrangement joins TRBV6-9 to TRBJ2-2; no clear D. The CDR3 is 15 residues long. Germline-derived CDR1 and CDR2 are MNHGY and SVAAGI. V dropped 2 bases and J dropped 3 bases, with 10 bases sitting between them. CDR3 in amino acids: CASSYRLSDTGELFF. In DNA form, the CDR3 reads TGTGCCAGCAGTTATCGTCTGTCTGACACCGGGGAGCTGTTTTTT.

The chain joins TRBV12-3 or TRBV12-4 to TRBJ2-2, with a weak D call TRBD2 (6 bases). The CDR3 covers 14 residues. The V and J ends lost 5 bases and 6 bases respectively, with 13 bases between them. The CDR3 coding sequence is TGTGCCAGCAGTCCCTCCCAGCGGGCCGGGGAGCTGTTTTTT. Translating it yields CASSPSQRAGELFF.

The chain recombines TRBV20-1 with TRBJ2-7; 7 bases align to TRBD1. The CDR3 spans 12 residues. The ends lost 4 bases at V and 8 bases at J; junction bases unmatched: 8. From germline, CDR1 is DFQATT and CDR2 SNEGSKA (reference sequence). The CDR3 nucleotides read TGCAGTGCTAATCTGGGACAGCCAAAGCAGTACTTC. This sequence encodes CSANLGQPKQYF.

This clonotype appeared many times. The V gene is TRBV14, the J gene TRBJ2-5, with TRBD1 identical over 11 bases. The CDR3 has 15 amino acids. Germline assignment: CDR1 SGHDN and CDR2 FVKESK. Germline trimming cut 2 bases from V and 5 bases from J; bases unmatched to any gene: 4. DNA for the CDR3: TGTGCCAGCAGCCAAAGGACAGGGGGCCCCGAGACCCAGTACTTC. This encodes CASSQRTGGPETQYF.

This clonotype was detected many times. The rearrangement links TRBV19 to TRBJ2-1, with 11 bases fitting TRBD2. CDR1 and CDR2 from the germline V gene are LNHDA and SQIVND (reference sequence). This CDR3 is built from 15 residues. V lost 3 bases to trimming and J lost 6 bases; unmatched junction nucleotides: 4. CDR3: CASSIPSGRFNEQFF. CDR3 nucleotides: TGTGCCAGTAGTATCCCTAGCGGGAGGTTCAATGAGCAGTTCTTC.

This clonotype was detected many times. V is TRBV28 and J is TRBJ1-1; D gene uncertain. CDR1 MDHEN and CDR2 SYDVKM come from the germline V gene. CDR3 size: 14 residues. Trimming cost V 4 bases and J 1 base, with 10 bases left between them. The CDR3 is CASSYMGGNTEAFF. DNA of the CDR3: TGTGCCAGCAGTTACATGGGTGGGAACACTGAAGCTTTCTTT.

This clonotype has ten or more counts. V usage is TRBV20-1 and J usage is TRBJ2-7; 8 bases agree with TRBD2. The ends lost 3 bases at V and 3 bases at J; junction bases unmatched: 7. The CDR3 covers 14 residues. Germline-derived CDR1 and CDR2 are DFQATT and SNEGSKA (reference sequence). The CDR3 here is CSASGDSGSYEQYF. CDR3 nucleotides: TGCAGTGCTAGTGGCGACAGCGGGAGCTACGAGCAGTACTTC.

This chain uses TRBV2 with TRBJ2-7; 9 bases align to TRBD1. V lost 5 bases and J lost 4; bases outside the gene matches: 15. CDR3 length: 17 amino acids. From germline, CDR1 is SNHLY and CDR2 FYNNEI. The CDR3 DNA reads as TGTGCCAGCAGTCAAAACTCACAGGGGGCTATTCGATACGAGCAGTACTTC. Amino acids: CASSQNSQGAIRYEQYF.

This clonotype was picked up many times. The rearrangement uses TRBV7-8 and TRBJ1-5; D not certain. There are 14 residues in the CDR3. V lost 0 bases, J lost 3 bases, and 6 bases lay in between. Germline CDR1 and CDR2: SGHVS and FQNEAQ. For the CDR3, the DNA is TGTGCCAGCAGCTTAGCCGGGTTCAATCAGCCCCAGCATTTT. Its protein is CASSLAGFNQPQHF.

This clonotype was seen repeatedly, ten times or more. The chain is built from TRBV18 and TRBJ1-5; no definite D call. V lost 3 bases and J lost 5, with 8 bases in between. The CDR3 is 13 amino acids. Germline values: CDR1 KGHSH, CDR2 LQKENI. CDR3 in DNA: TGTGCCAGCTCACCTACCCAGGATCAGCCCCAGCATTTT. It codes for CASSPTQDQPQHF.

The chain joins TRBV29-1 to TRBJ2-7, with 15 bases fitting TRBD2. The CDR3 contains 15 residues. V shed 3 bases and J 6 bases; nucleotides not matched to a gene: 6. Germline values: CDR1 SQVTM, CDR2 ANQGSEA. CDR3 sequence reads: CSVDGLAGGPSEQYF. CDR3 bases: TGCAGCGTTGACGGACTAGCGGGAGGGCCGAGCGAGCAGTACTTC.

This clonotype was seen repeatedly, ten times or more. The chain links TRBV12-3 or TRBV12-4 to TRBJ2-4; 10 bases agree with TRBD2. The CDR3 has 16 residues. The ends lost 5 bases at V and 6 bases at J; junction bases unmatched: 10. DNA for the CDR3: TGTGCCAGCAGTCGACCTAGCGGGAGAAGGTTAAACATTCAGTACTTC. Amino acids: CASSRPSGRRLNIQYF.

Many counts were recorded for this clonotype. The V call is TRBV10-3, the J call TRBJ2-3; D gene unclear. The CDR3 runs 14 residues. Deletions cut 1 base from V and 1 base from J, with 6 bases between. Germline V gene sequence: CDR1 ENHRY, CDR2 SYGVKD. The CDR3 nucleotides are TGTGCCATCAGTGAGTTTGGGGGCACAGATACGCAGTATTTT. Translated, it gives CAISEFGGTDTQYF.